This TCR beta chain comes out of a study of shared clonotypes between healthy human individuals. At the level of the study: A donor's plate count was three for CD4 naive and three for CD4 memory; CD8 naive had two and CD8 memory one.

Trimming pared 7 bases from V and 4 bases from J, leaving 7 bases between. The CDR3 is made up of 11 amino acids. From germline, CDR1 is MNHNY and CDR2 SVGAGI (reference sequence). The table came from immunoSEQ multiplex PCR; TCRdb's copy has only in-frame clones and leaves some out. Here the sample spans millions of clones, more than 80% being singletons. This TCR derives from a man aged 18 to 30 in good health. Some clones in this sample may be carry-over from other donors' samples. The specimen sequenced was naive CD4+ T cells from PBMCs. Subset: CD45RA+ positively selected. The chain employs TRBV6-6 and TRBJ1-1; TRBD1 is a possible D gene (5 bases). CDR3: CASIRVTEAFF. The CDR3 coding sequence is TGTGCCAGCATCAGGGTCACTGAAGCTTTCTTT.